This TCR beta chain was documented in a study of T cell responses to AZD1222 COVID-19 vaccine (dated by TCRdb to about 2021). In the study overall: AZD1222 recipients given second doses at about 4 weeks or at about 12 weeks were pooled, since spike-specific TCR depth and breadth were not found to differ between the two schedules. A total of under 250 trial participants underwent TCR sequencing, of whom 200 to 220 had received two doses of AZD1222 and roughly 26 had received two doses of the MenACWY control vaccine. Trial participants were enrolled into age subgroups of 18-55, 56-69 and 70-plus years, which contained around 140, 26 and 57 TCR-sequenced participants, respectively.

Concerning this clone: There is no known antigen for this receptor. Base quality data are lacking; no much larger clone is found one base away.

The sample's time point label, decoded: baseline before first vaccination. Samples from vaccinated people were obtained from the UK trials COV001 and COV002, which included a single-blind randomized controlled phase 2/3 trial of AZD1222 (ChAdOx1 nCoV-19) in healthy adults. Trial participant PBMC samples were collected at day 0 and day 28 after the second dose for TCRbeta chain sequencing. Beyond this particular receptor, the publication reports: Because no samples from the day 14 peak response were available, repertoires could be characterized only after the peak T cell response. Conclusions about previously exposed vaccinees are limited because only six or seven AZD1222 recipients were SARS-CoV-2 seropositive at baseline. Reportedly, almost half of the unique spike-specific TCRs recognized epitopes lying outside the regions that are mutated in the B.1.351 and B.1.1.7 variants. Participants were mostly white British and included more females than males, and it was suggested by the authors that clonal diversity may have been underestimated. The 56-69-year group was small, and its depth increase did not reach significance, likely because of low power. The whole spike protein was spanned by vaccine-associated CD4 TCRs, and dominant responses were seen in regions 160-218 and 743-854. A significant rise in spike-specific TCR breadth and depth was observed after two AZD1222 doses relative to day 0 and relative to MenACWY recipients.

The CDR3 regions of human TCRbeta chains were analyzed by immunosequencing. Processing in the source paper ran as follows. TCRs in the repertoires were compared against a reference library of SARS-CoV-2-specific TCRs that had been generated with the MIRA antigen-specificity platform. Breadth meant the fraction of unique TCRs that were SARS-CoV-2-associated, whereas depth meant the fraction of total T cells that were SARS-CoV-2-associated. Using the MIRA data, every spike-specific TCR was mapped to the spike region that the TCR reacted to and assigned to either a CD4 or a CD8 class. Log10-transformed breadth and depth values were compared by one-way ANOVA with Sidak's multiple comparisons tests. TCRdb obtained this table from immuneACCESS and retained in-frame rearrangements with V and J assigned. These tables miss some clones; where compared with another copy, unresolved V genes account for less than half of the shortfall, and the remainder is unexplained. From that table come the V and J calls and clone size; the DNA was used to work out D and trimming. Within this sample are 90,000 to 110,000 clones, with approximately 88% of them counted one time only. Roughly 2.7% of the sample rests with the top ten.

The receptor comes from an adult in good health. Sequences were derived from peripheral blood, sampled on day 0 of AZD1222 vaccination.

The nucleotide sequence reads as follows: TGTGCCATCAAAACCAGCGGGAGCACAGATACGCAGTATTTT. Translated, this gives CAIKTSGSTDTQYF. Rearrangement joined TRBV10-3 to TRBJ2-3; TRBD2 is a possible D gene, resting on 6 matching bases. According to the germline V gene, CDR1 reads ENHRY and CDR2 reads SYGVKD. At the junction V is shortened by 7 bases and J by 0 bases, with 11 bases in between. The CDR3 runs 14 residues from the cysteine to the phenylalanine. Solely the CDR3 DNA is kept, with 42 bases framed from the first base.